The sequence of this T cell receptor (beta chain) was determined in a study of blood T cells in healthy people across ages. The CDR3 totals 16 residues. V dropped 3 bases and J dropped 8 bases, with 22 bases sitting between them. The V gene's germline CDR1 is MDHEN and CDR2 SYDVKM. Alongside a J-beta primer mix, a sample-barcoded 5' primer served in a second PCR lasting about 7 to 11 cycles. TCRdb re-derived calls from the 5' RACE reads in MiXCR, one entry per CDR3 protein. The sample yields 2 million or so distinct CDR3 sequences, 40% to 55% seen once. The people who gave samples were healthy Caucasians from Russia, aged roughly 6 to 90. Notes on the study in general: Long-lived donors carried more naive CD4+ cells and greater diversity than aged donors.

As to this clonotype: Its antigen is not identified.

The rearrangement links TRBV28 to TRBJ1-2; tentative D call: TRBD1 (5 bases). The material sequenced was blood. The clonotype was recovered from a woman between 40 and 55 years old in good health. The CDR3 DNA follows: TGTGCCAGCAGTTTCGGTGGGGGTAGAGACCTCTTGGGCTACACCTTC. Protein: CASSFGGGRDLLGYTF.